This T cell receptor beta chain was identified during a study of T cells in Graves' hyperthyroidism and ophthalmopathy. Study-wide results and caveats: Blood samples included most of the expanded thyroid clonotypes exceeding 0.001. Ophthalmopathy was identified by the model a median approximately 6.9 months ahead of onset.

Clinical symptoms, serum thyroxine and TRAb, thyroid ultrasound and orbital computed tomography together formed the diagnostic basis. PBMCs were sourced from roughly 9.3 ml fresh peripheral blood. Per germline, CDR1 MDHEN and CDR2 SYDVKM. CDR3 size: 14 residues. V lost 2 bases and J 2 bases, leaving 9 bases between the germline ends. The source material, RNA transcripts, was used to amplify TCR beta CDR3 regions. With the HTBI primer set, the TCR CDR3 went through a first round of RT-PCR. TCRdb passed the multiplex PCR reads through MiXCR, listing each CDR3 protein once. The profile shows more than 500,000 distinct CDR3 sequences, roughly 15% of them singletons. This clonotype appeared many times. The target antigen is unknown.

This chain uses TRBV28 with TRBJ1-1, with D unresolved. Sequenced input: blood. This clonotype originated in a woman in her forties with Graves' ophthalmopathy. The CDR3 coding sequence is TGTGCCAGCAGTTTAGGCAGAAGAAACACTGAAGCTTTCTTT. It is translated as CASSLGRRNTEAFF.